This is a list of T cell receptor beta chains from one sample in a study of T cell repertoires in ileal Crohn's disease. Clones were sequenced by immunoSEQ multiplex PCR, and TCRdb holds only the in-frame ones, with some missing. This repertoire shows approximately 8,200 clones, 60% to 80% found once; its top ten account for 8% to 9.5%. The source material was ileal tissue. The receptors originated from an adult with Crohn's disease. CDR3s include the opening cysteine and the closing phenylalanine or tryptophan. D genes are given only for firm matches. Clone size is stated in some rows and not others, as once, few, many or a class when expanded.

clone size,J gene,D gene,V gene,CDR3 DNA,CDR3 protein
.,TRBJ2-5,.,TRBV11-1,TGTGCCAGCAGCTTTGGAAAGGGGTCTCTTCAAGAGACCCAGTACTTC,CASSFGKGSLQETQYF
.,TRBJ2-7,.,TRBV19,TGTGCCAGTAGTAATCGTTACTGGGGTTTCGGGGTCCCTTACGAGCAGTACTTC,CASSNRYWGFGVPYEQYF
.,TRBJ2-7,.,TRBV25-1,TGTGCCAGTCAAGGGACTTCCTACGAGCAGTACTTC,CASQGTSYEQYF
.,TRBJ2-3,TRBD1,TRBV6-1,TGTGCCAGCAGTTCGACAGGGAACACAGATACGCAGTATTTT,CASSSTGNTDTQYF
.,TRBJ2-7,TRBD1,TRBV18,TGTGCCAGCTCACCACGCCGGGACAGGGCATACGAGCAGTACTTC,CASSPRRDRAYEQYF
.,TRBJ2-7,.,TRBV9,TGTGCCAGCAGCCCGCAAGGGGGTGCCCACTACGAGCAGTACTTC,CASSPQGGAHYEQYF
.,TRBJ2-2,TRBD2,TRBV19,TGTGCCAGTACCCCGGGACTAGCCCTGAACACCGGGGAGCTGTTTTTT,CASTPGLALNTGELFF
few,TRBJ2-1,.,TRBV27,TGTGCCAGCAGTTTAGGAGTAAACAATGAGCAGTTCTTC,CASSLGVNNEQFF
.,TRBJ2-3,.,TRBV15,TGTGCCACCAGCTCGCGCGGCGGACGGAGGGCGGGGGATACGCAGTATTTT,CATSSRGGRRAGDTQYF
.,TRBJ1-6,.,TRBV27,TGTGCCAGCACCACAAGGGGGAATTTATATAATTCACCCCTCCACTTT,CASTTRGNLYNSPLHF
.,TRBJ1-1,TRBD1,TRBV5-1,TGCGCCAGCAGCTCGACAGGGGGCGAAACTGAAGCTTTCTTT,CASSSTGGETEAFF
.,TRBJ2-7,TRBD2,TRBV11-3,TGTGCCAGCAGCCCCGGACTAGTCGGGGATGGATCCTACGAGCAGTACTTC,CASSPGLVGDGSYEQYF
.,TRBJ2-7,.,TRBV7-2,TGTGCCAGCAGCTTAGCGGCTAGTCCCGGTTCCTACGAGCAGTACTTC,CASSLAASPGSYEQYF
few,TRBJ1-1,TRBD1,TRBV7-9,TGTGCCAGCAGCCTGGGACAGGGATATGAAGCTTTCTTT,CASSLGQGYEAFF
.,TRBJ2-1,TRBD2,TRBV5-3,TGTGCCAGAAGCTTGGCCCAGCGGGGTGGCTCCTACAATGAGCAGTTCTTC,CARSLAQRGGSYNEQFF
.,TRBJ2-2,.,TRBV30,TGTGCCTGGAGTGTAGTTCCGGGTGCGAACACCGGGGAGCTGTTTTTT,CAWSVVPGANTGELFF
.,TRBJ2-7,TRBD1,TRBV23-1,TGCGCCAGCAGTCTCCGCCCCGGGACAGGGGACTACGAGCAGTACTTC,CASSLRPGTGDYEQYF
.,TRBJ2-7,.,TRBV6-1,TGTGCCAGCAGTGAAGGGGGGGACTTCCTGACTGGGGAGCAGTACTTC,CASSEGGDFLTGEQYF
.,TRBJ1-5,TRBD1,TRBV19,TGTGCCAGTAGTCTCCCTCGAGACAGGGGAAGAAATCAGCCCCAGCATTTT,CASSLPRDRGRNQPQHF
.,TRBJ2-3,.,TRBV28,TGTGCCAGCAGTTTGGGCCATTCCACAGATACGCAGTATTTT,CASSLGHSTDTQYF
.,TRBJ1-1,TRBD1,TRBV5-6,TGTGCCAGCAGCTCGGGGGACAGGGGGCGAGCTTTCTTT,CASSSGDRGRAFF
.,TRBJ2-5,.,TRBV5-1,TGCGCCAGCAGCTTGAGGTTTAGCTCCCAAGAGACCCAGTACTTC,CASSLRFSSQETQYF
.,TRBJ2-7,.,TRBV7-2,TGTGCCAGCAGCTTAGGGGGGGAAGAGCAGTACTTC,CASSLGGEEQYF
.,TRBJ2-1,TRBD2,TRBV19,TGTGCCAGTAGCCGAATGGGACTAGCGGGGGGGGGCTCCTACAATGAGCAGTTCTTC,CASSRMGLAGGGSYNEQFF
once,TRBJ1-2,TRBD1,TRBV28,TGTGCCAGCAGTCAGGGGGCGAGCTATGGCTACACCTTC,CASSQGASYGYTF
.,TRBJ2-1,.,TRBV6-5,TGTGCCAGCAGTTACTCGAAAATCAGTGAGCAGTTCTTC,CASSYSKISEQFF
.,TRBJ1-2,.,TRBV4-3,TGCGCCAGCAGCCAAGATCGGGGTGGGTATGGCTACACCTTC,CASSQDRGGYGYTF
.,TRBJ1-5,TRBD1,TRBV10-3,TGTGCCGCCGGAGGGACAGGGGGCGATCAGCCCCAGCATTTT,CAAGGTGGDQPQHF
.,TRBJ2-5,TRBD2,TRBV29-1,TGCAGCGTTGAAGTTGGATATAGCGGGGGAATGGTAGAGACCCAGTACTTC,CSVEVGYSGGMVETQYF
.,TRBJ1-6,TRBD1,TRBV2,TGTGCCAGCAGCCCACAGGGGACGGGTTCACCCCTCCACTTT,CASSPQGTGSPLHF
.,TRBJ1-1,.,TRBV29-1,TGCAGCGTCATTGATAGCGCAGGTGGCACTGAAGCTTTCTTT,CSVIDSAGGTEAFF
.,TRBJ2-5,.,TRBV7-8,TGTGCCAGCAGCTTAAAGCGGAGTTTCCAAGAGACCCAGTACTTC,CASSLKRSFQETQYF
once,TRBJ2-3,TRBD2,TRBV2,TGTGCCAGCAGTGACAATGTGGGACTAGCGACAGATACGCAGTATTTT,CASSDNVGLATDTQYF
medium-sized,TRBJ1-1,TRBD1,TRBV15,TGTGCCACCAGCAGAGGAGGGGGCCTAAACACTGAAGCTTTCTTT,CATSRGGGLNTEAFF
.,TRBJ1-1,TRBD1,TRBV29-1,TGCAGCGTAGATAGGACAGGCTCGAGCACTGAAGCTTTCTTT,CSVDRTGSSTEAFF
.,TRBJ2-1,TRBD1,TRBV4-1,TGCGCCAGCAGCGTCACCGGGACAGGGGCCTACAATGAGCAGTTCTTC,CASSVTGTGAYNEQFF
.,TRBJ2-3,TRBD2,TRBV9,TGTGCCAGCAGCGTGACTAGCGGGGGGGTGGTTTCAGATACGCAGTATTTT,CASSVTSGGVVSDTQYF
few,TRBJ2-1,TRBD2,TRBV6-5,TGTGCCAGCAGTTACAGCGGGGCCGGGGCTTATGAGCAGTTCTTC,CASSYSGAGAYEQFF
.,TRBJ2-5,TRBD1,TRBV6-1,TGTGCCAGCAGGGACAGGGGGCGCCTTCAGGAAACCCAGTACTTC,CASRDRGRLQETQYF
few,TRBJ1-4,.,TRBV27,TGTGCCAGCAGTCGCCAGTTGAATGAAAAACTGTTTTTT,CASSRQLNEKLFF
few,TRBJ1-1,.,TRBV4-1,TGCGCCAGCAGCCAAGATGGGGGAGGGGACACTGAAGCTTTCTTT,CASSQDGGGDTEAFF
.,TRBJ1-5,TRBD1,TRBV28,TGTGCCAGCAGTTCGGGGACAGGGGGCGATCAGCCCCAGCATTTT,CASSSGTGGDQPQHF
.,TRBJ2-7,TRBD1,TRBV15,TGTGCCACCAGCACTACAGGGGTTCTGTACGAGCAGTACTTC,CATSTTGVLYEQYF
few,TRBJ2-7,.,TRBV20-1,TGCAGTGCTCCCGACAGATTCGAGCAGTACTTC,CSAPDRFEQYF
.,TRBJ2-3,TRBD2,TRBV4-2,TGTGCCAGCAGCCAAGAACTAGCGGGCGGCACAGATACGCAGTATTTT,CASSQELAGGTDTQYF
.,TRBJ1-3,.,TRBV10-3,TGTGCCATCGCGGACAGCTCTGGAAACACCATATATTTT,CAIADSSGNTIYF
once,TRBJ1-1,TRBD1,TRBV2,TGTGCCAGCAGTGACCGGGACAGGGGCACTGAAGCTTTCTTT,CASSDRDRGTEAFF
.,TRBJ2-7,TRBD1,TRBV10-3,TGTGCCATCAAACTGACAGGGCAAGGGCTCGAGCAGTACTTC,CAIKLTGQGLEQYF
once,TRBJ1-2,.,TRBV7-8,TGTGCCAGCGGACGGACTGGGAACTATGGCTACACCTTC,CASGRTGNYGYTF
.,TRBJ1-2,TRBD1,TRBV6-1,TGTGCCAGCAGTCAAGGGGGACAGGGGATTCTTAACTATGGCTACACCTTC,CASSQGGQGILNYGYTF
.,TRBJ2-2,.,TRBV18,TGTGCCAGCTCACTAAGTGGCAGATTAAACACCGGGGAGCTGTTTTTT,CASSLSGRLNTGELFF
.,TRBJ2-2,TRBD2,TRBV7-9,TGTGCCAGCAGCTTGAGAGGTAGCGGGGGGTCCACCGGGGAGCTGTTTTTT,CASSLRGSGGSTGELFF
.,TRBJ2-5,TRBD2,TRBV19,TGTGCCAGTAGTCCAACTGGGACTAGCGGGGAAGAGACCCAGTACTTC,CASSPTGTSGEETQYF
once,TRBJ1-6,.,TRBV7-2,TGTGCCAGCAGCCCCTCGATCCCAGTGGCAGGGAATAATTCACCCCTCCACTTT,CASSPSIPVAGNNSPLHF
few,TRBJ2-7,TRBD1,TRBV7-9,TGTGCCAGCAGCTTAGACGGACAGGGCTACGAGCAGTACTTC,CASSLDGQGYEQYF
.,TRBJ2-1,TRBD2,TRBV11-2,TGTGCCAGCAGCACCCACAGACTAGCGGGGTTAAATGAGCAGTTCTTC,CASSTHRLAGLNEQFF